Included here is one T cell receptor beta chain sequence, with context. Its antigen is still unknown. A junction boundary mismatches the germline segment, possibly from a read error. Libraries of naive CD8 T cells were built from approximately 20,000 to 1,000,000 sorted cells, with 10%, 30% or 50% of the purified RNA used. On a BD FACSAria II, naive CD8 T cells were FACS-sorted as CD8+CD4-CCR7+CD45RA+ and collected into RLT Plus buffer. Detection sensitivity was tested by spiking Jurkat RNA equal to some 10 TCR copies' worth into samples containing about 20,000-1,100,000 naive CD8 T cells. Enrichment of CD8 T cells was done with RosetteSep CD8+ T Cell Enrichment Cocktail plus Ficoll-Paque, and ACK red cell lysis came afterward. This specimen comes from a study of molecular identifiers for immune sequencing clone quantification (dated 2018 in TCRdb). Looking at the study overall: In a replicate experiment, RNA from roughly 20,000 or 100,000 naive CD8 T cells was split into five aliquots, four of which were sequenced. This methods study used CD8 T cells to benchmark TCR RNA copy counting and molecular-identifier clustering-based TCR repertoire sequencing (MIDCIRS). What the work shows at the level of the full study, not this receptor alone: About three recovered TCR RNA copies per cell were obtained by modeling, versus about 10 by digital PCR, implying a capture efficiency of 30% to 35%. Highly expanded clone sizes could be underestimated because identical TCR molecules may share a barcode. Clones above 20 RNA copies held over 97% of molecules in CMV-specific effector cells but under 1% in naive cells. When barcode sub-clustering was not used, chimeric consensus sequences inflated TCR diversity, with chimeras reaching as high as 47%. Naive libraries contained spiked-in Jurkat TCR RNA (approximately 10 copies' worth), which is not part of the donor repertoire. A single cell's worth of spiked-in Jurkat TCR RNA was reported detectable even among under 1.3 million naive CD8 T cells.

Library preparation used PCR. The run used an Illumina HiSeq 4000. Bulk TCR libraries were made following a previously described method, with the TCR primers given in Table S5. Total RNA was purified with the Qiagen AllPrep DNA/RNA kit. Before any analysis, reads coming from multiple sequencing runs of the same library were combined into one pool. Under the source paper's analysis protocol: Reads were retained only if an exact TCR constant sequence was present, and the retained reads were trimmed to 150 nt and grouped according to their 12-nt molecular barcodes. Within each barcode group, reads were sub-clustered at a 15% Levenshtein threshold, and quality-weighted consensus sequences were built per RNA molecule. Non-functional sequences were excluded, and lower-count sequences lying one edit away from another sequence were also excluded. On the basis of fitting two negative binomial distributions, barcode sub-clusters with fewer than 20% of the maximum read count were discarded. Starting from the raw public reads, TCRdb applied fastp trimming at Q25, assembled clones with MiXCR and retained in-frame beta chains. Every entry covers one CDR3 protein and lists the most common genes and DNA from its rows. The V and J calls reflect TCRdb's pipeline rather than the authors' work. This sample lists about 320,000 distinct CDR3 sequences; 20% to 25% were detected once. The ten largest clones add up to under 0.95% of the sample.

The sample consisted of naive CD8+ T cells from blood, with Jurkat cell RNA spiked in. The cell subset or site tag for this specimen amounts to: FACS-sorted CD8+CD4-CCR7+CD45RA+ naive T cells. The clonotype was recovered from a human donor in good health. Some libraries in this study had Jurkat cell RNA spiked in.

The CDR3 region has the sequence CAWSQPRGGDTGAFF. The DNA sequence reads TGTGCCTGGAGCCAACCCAGGGGGGGGGACACTGGAGCTTTCTTT. The chain joins TRBV30 to TRBJ1-1, with TRBD1 matching 7 junction bases. Based on the germline V gene (reference sequence), the CDR1 and CDR2 sequences are GTSNPN and SVGIG. The CDR3, cysteine through phenylalanine, is 15 amino acids long. The entry retains the CDR3 DNA only, 45 bases that are in frame from base 1.